Listed here are 23 T cell receptor beta chains from one sample, sequenced in a study of T cells in Graves' hyperthyroidism and ophthalmopathy. It was RNA transcripts that yielded the amplified TCR beta CDR3 regions. HTBI primers drove first-round RT-PCR of the TCR CDR3. TCRdb processed the multiplex PCR reads anew with MiXCR; each CDR3 protein has one entry. The sample lists some 350,000 distinct CDR3 sequences; about an eighth were seen once. The sequenced sample consisted of blood. Receptors originate from a woman aged 40 to 50 with Graves' ophthalmopathy.

This clonotype has a count of ten or more. The chain combines TRBV7-8 with TRBJ1-5; D is unresolved. Germline assignment: CDR1 SGHVS and CDR2 FQNEAQ. The V gene lost 1 base and the J gene lost 0 bases, with 7 bases spanning the gap. This CDR3 has 15 amino acids. The CDR3 sequence is CASSLGGNSNQPQHF. CDR3 in DNA: TGTGCCAGCAGCTTAGGTGGCAATAGCAATCAGCCCCAGCATTTT.

The table lists this clonotype with a count of one. This chain links TRBV5-1 with TRBJ2-3; the match to TRBD2 covers 10 bases. J was trimmed by 6 bases and V by 4 bases; bases with no gene match: 11. CDR1 SGHRS and CDR2 YFSETQ come from the germline V gene. CDR3 length: 16 amino acids. The CDR3 bases are TGCGCCAGCAGCGCCCCTCTAGCGGGAGAATGGGATACGCAGTATTTT. Encoded protein: CASSAPLAGEWDTQYF.

The chain links TRBV20-1 to TRBJ1-2; TRBD1 is a possible D gene (5 bases). Trimming pared 5 bases from V and 0 bases from J, leaving 25 bases between. CDR3 size: 18 residues. Germline values: CDR1 DFQATT, CDR2 SNEGSKA (reference sequence). CDR3 DNA sequence: TGCAGTGCTGAACCAAAGGCGAGACAGCTTACAGCTAACTATGGCTACACCTTC. This encodes CSAEPKARQLTANYGYTF.

The CDR3 region is CASSHVTPSTGTKNIQYF. The CDR3 nucleotides are TGTGCCAGCAGTCACGTGACGCCTTCGACAGGGACCAAAAACATTCAGTACTTC. The gene calls are TRBV6-2 or TRBV6-3 and TRBJ2-4, with 7 bases fitting TRBD1. The CDR3 has 18 residues. CDR1 and CDR2 from the germline V gene are MNHEY and SVGEGT. V lost 5 bases and J lost 2; bases outside the gene matches: 15.

This clonotype was detected ten times or more. The chain uses TRBV7-9 and TRBJ1-1, with D tentatively TRBD1 (6 bases). Trimming pared 5 bases from V and 4 bases from J, leaving 11 bases between. The germline CDR1 and CDR2 sequences are SEHNR and FQNEAQ (reference sequence). The CDR3 spans 13 residues. The CDR3 spells CASSITTGTEAFF. The CDR3 region has the DNA TGTGCCAGCAGCATAACGACAGGCACTGAAGCTTTCTTT.

This clonotype was recorded a few times. The chain employs TRBV5-1 and TRBJ1-1; D not certain. The V end lost 4 bases, the J end lost 10 bases, and 11 bases lay between the germline ends. Per germline, CDR1 SGHRS and CDR2 YFSETQ. The CDR3 runs to 11 residues. CDR3 loop: CASSPGRGAFF. Here the CDR3 DNA reads TGCGCCAGCAGCCCCGGCCGGGGAGCTTTCTTT.

There are a few counts of this clonotype. This rearrangement joins TRBV2 to TRBJ2-5; tentative D call: TRBD2 (5 bases). The CDR3 spans 12 residues. Germline V CDR1 and CDR2: SNHLY, FYNNEI. Trimming removed 8 bases from V and 7 bases from J, with 14 bases in between. Here the CDR3 reads CASRDRTGTQYF. The CDR3 nucleotides read TGTGCCAGCCGAGATAGGACTGGGACCCAGTACTTC.

This clonotype was seen a handful of times. The gene calls are TRBV11-3 and TRBJ2-7; a weak D match, TRBD2 (6 bases). Between the trimmed V and J ends, which lost 8 bases and 3 bases, there was a span of 26 bases. The germline V gene has CDR1 SGHNT and CDR2 YENEEA. CDR3 length: 17 residues. In DNA form, the CDR3 reads TGTGCCAGCCAGCAGGTGTTCACGGGGGTTCTCGACTACGAGCAGTACTTC. Translating gives CASQQVFTGVLDYEQYF.

This clonotype was observed a few times. This chain uses TRBV5-4 with TRBJ2-1, with 10 bases that match TRBD1. CDR3 length: 16 amino acids. Trimming removed 4 bases from V and 7 bases from J; junction bases left unmatched: 11. Looked up from germline, CDR1 is SGHNT and CDR2 is YYREEE (reference sequence). The CDR3 bases are TGTGCCAGCAGCGCGGCCCGGGACAGGGGTAGAAATGAGCAGTTCTTC. Translated, it gives CASSAARDRGRNEQFF.

This clonotype was seen ten or more times. This chain joins TRBV10-3 and TRBJ1-5, with D unclear. V lost 6 bases and J 10 bases, leaving 19 bases between the germline ends. Germline CDR1 is ENHRY and CDR2 is SYGVKD. The CDR3 loop spans 14 amino acids. The CDR3 loop is CAIRQEGDAGPQHF. Written as DNA, the CDR3 is TGTGCCATCAGGCAGGAAGGCGACGCCGGTCCCCAGCATTTT.

This clonotype was counted ten times or more. The chain carries TRBV30 and TRBJ2-2; perhaps D is TRBD1 or TRBD2 (5 bases each). Trimming left V 5 bases short and J 6 bases short, with 19 bases between. The germline V gene encodes CDR1 GTSNPN and CDR2 SVGIG (reference sequence). The CDR3 covers 15 residues. The CDR3 bases are TGTGCCTGGGGAACCGCCGGGGCCGAGGCCGGGGAGCTGTTTTTT. It translates to CAWGTAGAEAGELFF.

The genes are TRBV6-2 or TRBV6-3 and TRBJ1-2; tentative D call: TRBD1 (5 bases). V was shortened by 5 bases and J by 4 bases, with 26 bases between the two germline ends. From germline, CDR1 is MNHEY and CDR2 SVGEGT. The CDR3 covers 18 residues. CDR3 sequence (DNA): TGTGCCAGCAGTGAGCCTCAGGGACTGGGAGTAGAAGTCTATGGCTACACCTTC. As protein: CASSEPQGLGVEVYGYTF.

This clonotype was counted many times. The chain is built from TRBV29-1 and TRBJ2-5; 10 bases are shared with TRBD1. Looked up from germline, CDR1 is SQVTM and CDR2 is ANQGSEA. The CDR3 extends over 14 amino acids. The junction had 9 bases not matched to a gene; V was cut back by 7 bases and J by 4 bases. CDR3: CSASGDRGSETQYF. The CDR3 nucleotides read TGCAGCGCCTCGGGGGACAGGGGTTCAGAGACCCAGTACTTC.

This clonotype was counted ten times or more. The chain carries TRBV6-1 and TRBJ2-5; 7 bases are a match to TRBD2. Germline V gene sequence: CDR1 MNHNS, CDR2 SASEGT. Trimming at V came to 4 bases and at J to 2 bases, leaving 4 bases not matched to a gene. The CDR3 covers 14 residues. The CDR3 DNA is TGTGCCAGCAGTGCGTCACTAGCGCAAGAGACCCAGTACTTC. Its translation is CASSASLAQETQYF.

This clonotype occurred many times. The chain has TRBV20-1 and TRBJ2-5, with 9 bases aligning to TRBD1. J lost 4 bases, V lost 8 bases, and 5 bases had no gene match. This CDR3 spans 12 amino acids. Germline CDR1 and CDR2: DFQATT and SNEGSKA (reference sequence). The CDR3 DNA is TGCAGTCTGCCGGGACAGGGAGAGACCCAGTACTTC. Translating gives CSLPGQGETQYF.

Ten or more counts support this clonotype. The chain couples TRBV2 to TRBJ1-3; D possibly corresponds to TRBD1 (6 bases). The CDR3 consists of 15 residues. Germline-derived CDR1 and CDR2 are SNHLY and FYNNEI. V shed 7 bases and J shed 0 bases, with 13 bases lying between them. The DNA for the CDR3 is TGTGCCAGCACTACACAGGGCCTCTCTGGAAACACCATATATTTT. This translates into CASTTQGLSGNTIYF.

This clonotype was observed at least ten times. V usage is TRBV2 and J usage is TRBJ2-7; D is possibly TRBD1 (5 bases). Trimming pared 1 base from V and 2 bases from J, leaving 12 bases between. CDR1 and CDR2 (germline): SNHLY, FYNNEI. The CDR3 is 15 residues long. CDR3 amino acids: CASSEEAGSAYEQYF. The CDR3 nucleotides read TGTGCCAGCAGTGAAGAGGCAGGGTCGGCCTACGAGCAGTACTTC.

On this clonotype itself: This may be a read error: a much more frequent sequence differs by one nucleotide. The chain couples TRBV12-3 or TRBV12-4 to TRBJ2-5; 7 bases agree with TRBD2. The CDR3 extends over 16 amino acids. Trimming removed 6 bases from V and 1 base from J; junction bases left unmatched: 11. CDR3 sequence reads: CASSLVAGEAQETQYF. CDR3 bases: TGTGCCAGCAGCCTGGTGGCGGGGGAGGCCCAAGAGACCCAGTACTTC.

This clonotype was counted at least ten times. The chain combines TRBV27 with TRBJ1-6, with a possible D match to TRBD1 (5 bases). In germline, CDR1 is MNHEY, CDR2 SMNVEV (reference sequence). Trimming stripped 6 bases from V and 0 bases from J, with 15 bases between. The CDR3 is made up of 17 amino acids. CDR3 in amino acids: CASSWTQGPSYNSPLHF. CDR3 in DNA: TGTGCCAGCAGCTGGACCCAGGGTCCCTCCTATAATTCACCCCTCCACTTT.

The rearrangement links TRBV18 to TRBJ1-2, with unresolved D. In germline, CDR1 is KGHSH, CDR2 LQKENI. The V gene lost 3 bases and the J gene lost 9 bases, with 29 bases spanning the gap. The CDR3 consists of 18 residues. CDR3 region: CASSPSSRGKHIKERYTF. In DNA form, the CDR3 reads TGTGCCAGCTCACCGAGCTCGCGAGGCAAGCACATAAAAGAGCGCTACACCTTC.

This clonotype was recorded at least ten times. The CDR3 loop is CATSPGTNGETQYF. In DNA, the CDR3 is TGTGCCACCAGTCCGGGGACAAATGGAGAGACCCAGTACTTC. This chain links TRBV15 with TRBJ2-5; D is perhaps TRBD1 (6 bases). Trimming cost V 6 bases and J 4 bases, with 15 bases left between them. Germline CDR1 LNHNV, CDR2 YYDKDF (reference sequence). The CDR3 spans 14 residues.

This clonotype was found many times. The chain combines TRBV2 with TRBJ1-1, with D maybe TRBD1 (5 bases). The CDR3 is 15 amino acids. Germline-derived CDR1 and CDR2 are SNHLY and FYNNEI. V gave up 5 bases and J gave up 1 base, with 14 bases separating them. The CDR3: CASSQHGGQNTEAFF. In DNA, the CDR3 is TGTGCCAGCAGTCAACACGGGGGTCAGAACACTGAAGCTTTCTTT.

This clonotype was picked up many times. The chain links TRBV3-1 to TRBJ2-5; 11 bases fit TRBD2. CDR3 length: 16 amino acids. Germline CDR1 LGHDT, CDR2 YNNKEL (reference sequence). The trim removed 7 bases at V and 4 bases at J, leaving 11 bases unmatched. The CDR3 coding sequence is TGTGCCAGCAACGAGGGTAGCGGGAGGGCCGGAGAGACCCAGTACTTC. It is translated as CASNEGSGRAGETQYF.